The sequence of this TCR beta chain was determined in a study of T cell changes during pregnancy in multiple sclerosis. Assay: immunoSEQ multiplex PCR; the TCRdb copy retains only in-frame clones and omits some. The data show around 42,000 clones, with roughly 88% seen just once and approximately 5.3% held by the top ten. The CDR3 sequence is 15 residues long. CDR1 is MNHEY, CDR2 SMNVEV, per germline (reference sequence). The junction had 2 bases not matched to a gene; V was cut back by 5 bases and J by 4 bases. The sequence was collected from a female donor in good health, enrolled as a control in a pregnancy study. The chain carries TRBV27 and TRBJ2-1; TRBD2 aligns across 13 bases. Here the sequenced sample was peripheral blood, taken in the first trimester of pregnancy. The CDR3 coding sequence is TGTGCCAGCAGTACGGGACTAGCGGGGTACAATGAGCAGTTCTTC. Translation gives CASSTGLAGYNEQFF.